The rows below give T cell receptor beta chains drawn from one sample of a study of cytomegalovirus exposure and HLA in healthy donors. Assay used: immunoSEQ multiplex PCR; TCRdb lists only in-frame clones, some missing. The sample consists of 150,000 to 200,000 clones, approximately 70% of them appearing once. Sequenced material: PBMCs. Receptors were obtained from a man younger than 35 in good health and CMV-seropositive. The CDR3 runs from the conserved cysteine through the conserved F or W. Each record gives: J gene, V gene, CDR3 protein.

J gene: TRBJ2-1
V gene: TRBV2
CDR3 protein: CASIQGWGGEQFF

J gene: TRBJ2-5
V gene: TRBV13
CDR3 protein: CASKMGLQETQYF

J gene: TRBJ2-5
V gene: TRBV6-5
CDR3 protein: CASSYSIGVQETQYF

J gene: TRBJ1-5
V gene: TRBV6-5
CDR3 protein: CASSGVNQPQHF

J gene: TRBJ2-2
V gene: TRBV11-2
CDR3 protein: CASSLFVASGELFF

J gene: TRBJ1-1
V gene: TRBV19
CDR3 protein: CASSNTRVNTEAFF

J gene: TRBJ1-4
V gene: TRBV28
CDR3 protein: CASSSYDSLYEKLFF

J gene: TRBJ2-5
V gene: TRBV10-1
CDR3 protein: CASSSFVGGAGEETQYF

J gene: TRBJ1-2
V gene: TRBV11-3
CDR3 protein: CASSRTARDRGFGYTF

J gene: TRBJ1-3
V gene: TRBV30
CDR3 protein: CAWTPGPAGNTIYF

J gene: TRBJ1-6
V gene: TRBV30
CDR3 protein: CAWSVNRGNSPLHF

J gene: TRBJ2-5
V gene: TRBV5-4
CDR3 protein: CASSRDRGQETQYF

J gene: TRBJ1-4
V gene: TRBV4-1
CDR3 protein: CASSQTPGDEKLFF

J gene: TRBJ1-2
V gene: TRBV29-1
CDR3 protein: CSVEDRGGYTF

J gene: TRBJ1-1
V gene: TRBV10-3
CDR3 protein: CAISEAWTGEAFF

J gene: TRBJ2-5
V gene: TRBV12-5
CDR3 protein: CASGPVQETQYF

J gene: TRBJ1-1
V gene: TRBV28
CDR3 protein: CASSASTGEGTEAFF

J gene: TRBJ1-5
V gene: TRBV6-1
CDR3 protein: CASTPDRYRQPQHF

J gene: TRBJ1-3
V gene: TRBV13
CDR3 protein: CASSLGDRRNTIYF

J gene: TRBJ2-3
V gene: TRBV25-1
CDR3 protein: CASRASGGSTDTQYF

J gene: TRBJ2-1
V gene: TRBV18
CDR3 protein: CASSPPSLAGGENEQFF

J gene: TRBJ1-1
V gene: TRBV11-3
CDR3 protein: CASSLDRGQGNTEAFF

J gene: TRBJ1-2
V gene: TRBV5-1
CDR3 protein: CASSPSTEPNYGYTF

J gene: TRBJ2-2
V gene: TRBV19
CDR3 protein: CASLPSGSQGTGELFF

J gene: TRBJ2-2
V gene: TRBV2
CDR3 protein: CASTSSAGDTGELFF

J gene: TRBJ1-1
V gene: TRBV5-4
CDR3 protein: CASSFSTGNTEAFF

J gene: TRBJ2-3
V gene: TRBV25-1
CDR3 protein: CASSEEAETSTDTQYF

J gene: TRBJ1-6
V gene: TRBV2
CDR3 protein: CASSAQGNSPLHF

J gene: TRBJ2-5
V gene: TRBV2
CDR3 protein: CAVGETQYF

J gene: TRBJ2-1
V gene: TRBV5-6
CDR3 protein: CASSLGSGSYNEQFF

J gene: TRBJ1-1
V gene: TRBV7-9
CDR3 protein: CASSLDNRVGTEAFF

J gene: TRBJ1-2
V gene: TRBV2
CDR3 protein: CASSESIYRGDGYTF

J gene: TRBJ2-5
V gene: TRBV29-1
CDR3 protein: CSVEYKRRVDGRETQYF

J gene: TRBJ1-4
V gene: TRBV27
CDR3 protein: CASSWSGTGGPTNEKLFF

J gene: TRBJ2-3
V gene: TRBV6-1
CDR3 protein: CASSEDSPSTDTQYF

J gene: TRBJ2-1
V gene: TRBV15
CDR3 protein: CATSSPRGRVYNEQFF

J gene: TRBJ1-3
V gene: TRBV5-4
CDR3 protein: CASSLGSGSGNTIYF

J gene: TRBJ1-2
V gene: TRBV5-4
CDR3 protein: CASSSRTENYGYTF

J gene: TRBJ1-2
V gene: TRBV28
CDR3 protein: CASNHEARGYTF

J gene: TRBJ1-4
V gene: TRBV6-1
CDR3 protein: CASTWTEAEKLFF

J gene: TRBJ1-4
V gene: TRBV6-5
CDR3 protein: CASSYSQGAQREKLFF

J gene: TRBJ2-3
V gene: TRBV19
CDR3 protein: CASSEAGGDTQYF

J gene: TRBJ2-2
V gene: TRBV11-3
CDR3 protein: CASSLAPGVGTGELFF

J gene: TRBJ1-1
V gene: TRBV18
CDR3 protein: CASRRVEDTEAFF

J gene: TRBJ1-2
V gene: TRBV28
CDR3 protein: CATQGPNYGYTF

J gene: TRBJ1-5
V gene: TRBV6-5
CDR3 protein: CASSSGQAAQPQHF

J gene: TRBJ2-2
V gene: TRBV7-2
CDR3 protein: CASSLRPWELFF

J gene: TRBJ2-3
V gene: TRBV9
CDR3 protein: CASSGTSLSTDTQYF

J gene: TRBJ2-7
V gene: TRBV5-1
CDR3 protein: CASSSGSSDEQYF

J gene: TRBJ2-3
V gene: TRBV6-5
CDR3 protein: CASIREGSHTQYF